This T cell receptor beta chain was recovered during a study of response to subunit inactivated influenza vaccine. Study-wide findings and caveats: Researchers suggested that each seasonal influenza vaccination recruits few new T cells.

This clonotype was recorded many times. The target antigen is unknown. TCRdb re-called the RT-PCR reads with MiXCR, one entry per CDR3 protein. Seen here are 860,000 or so distinct CDR3 sequences, 21% observed once, and the top ten hold about a tenth. V lost 4 bases and J lost 2, with 9 bases in between. The CDR3 runs to 13 residues. The source is a man between 50 and 59 years old who received an inactivated influenza vaccine. The sample here was PBMCs from blood, taken about 5 days after vaccination. The rearrangement links TRBV12-3 or TRBV12-4 to TRBJ2-7, with D maybe TRBD1 (6 bases). The CDR3 DNA sequence: TGTGCCAGCAGTTCCGGGACACCCTACGAGCAGTACTTC. It is translated as CASSSGTPYEQYF.